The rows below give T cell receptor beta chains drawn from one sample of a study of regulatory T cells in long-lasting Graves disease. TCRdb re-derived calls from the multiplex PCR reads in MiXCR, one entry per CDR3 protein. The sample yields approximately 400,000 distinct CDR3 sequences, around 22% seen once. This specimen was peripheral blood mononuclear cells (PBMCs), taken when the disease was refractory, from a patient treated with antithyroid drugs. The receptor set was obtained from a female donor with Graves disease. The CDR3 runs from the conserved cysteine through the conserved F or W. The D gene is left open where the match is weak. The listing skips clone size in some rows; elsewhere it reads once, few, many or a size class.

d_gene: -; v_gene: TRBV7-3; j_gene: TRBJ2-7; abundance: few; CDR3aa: CASSSGWAGPIYEQYF; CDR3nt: TGTGCCAGCAGCTCGGGATGGGCGGGGCCGATCTACGAGCAGTACTTC
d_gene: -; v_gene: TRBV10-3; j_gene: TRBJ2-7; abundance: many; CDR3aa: CAISTDRDKAYEQYF; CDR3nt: TGTGCCATCAGTACGGACCGGGACAAAGCCTACGAGCAGTACTTC
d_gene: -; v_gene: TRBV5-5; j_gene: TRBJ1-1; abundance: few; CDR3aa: CASSFYSGTEAFF; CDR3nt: TGTGCCAGCAGCTTTTATTCCGGGACCGAAGCTTTCTTT
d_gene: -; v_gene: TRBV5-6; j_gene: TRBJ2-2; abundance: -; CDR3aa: CASTLNWGTGELFF; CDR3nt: TGTGCCAGCACCCTCAACTGGGGAACCGGGGAGCTGTTTTTT
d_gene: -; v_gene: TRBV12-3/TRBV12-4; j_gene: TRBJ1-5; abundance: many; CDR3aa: CASSNGRSNQPQHF; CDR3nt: TGTGCCAGCAGTAACGGACGGAGCAATCAGCCCCAGCATTTT
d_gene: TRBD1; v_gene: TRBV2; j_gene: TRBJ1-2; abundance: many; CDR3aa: CASPGGQGHGYTF; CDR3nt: TGTGCCAGCCCAGGGGGACAGGGTCATGGCTACACCTTC
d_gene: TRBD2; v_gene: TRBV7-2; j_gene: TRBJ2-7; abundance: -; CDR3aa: CASSSSEPGLAGEQYF; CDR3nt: TGTGCCAGCAGCTCCAGCGAACCGGGACTAGCGGGCGAGCAGTACTTC
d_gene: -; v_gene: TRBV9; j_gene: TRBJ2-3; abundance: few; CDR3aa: CASSVDFSLTDTQYF; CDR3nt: TGTGCCAGCAGCGTAGATTTTAGTTTGACAGATACGCAGTATTTT
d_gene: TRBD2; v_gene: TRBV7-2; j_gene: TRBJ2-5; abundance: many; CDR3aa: CASSPSGGGRSPRETQYF; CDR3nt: TGTGCCAGCAGCCCTAGCGGTGGCGGGAGGTCACCAAGGGAGACCCAGTACTTC
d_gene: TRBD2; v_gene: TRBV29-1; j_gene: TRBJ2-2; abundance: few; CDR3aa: CSVLMAGGPPGELFF; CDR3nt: TGCAGCGTTTTAATGGCGGGAGGGCCGCCCGGGGAGCTGTTTTTT